Described below is a single T cell receptor beta chain sequence and its context. Its antigen is currently unknown. The source of the sample is a study of cytomegalovirus exposure and HLA in healthy donors. General observations from the study: The productive fraction for most TCR beta V segments was about 90% or about 30% in an earlier analysis. Under in vitro conditions, three CMV-associated chains were confirmed as specific for CMV antigens. Overall, roughly 150 TCR beta chains were annotated as cytomegalovirus-associated.

The primer mix had 60 Vbeta and 13 Jbeta primers. Here immunoSEQ multiplex PCR was the method, and the copy in TCRdb shows in-frame clones only, minus some. This repertoire comprises approximately 200,000 clones; its ten largest clones make up 0.65% to 0.75%. J was trimmed by 1 base and V by 3 bases; bases with no gene match: 2. The CDR3 sequence is 14 residues long. Germline CDR1 is MNHEY and CDR2 is SMNVEV (reference sequence). The origin of this receptor is a boy under 18 in good health and CMV-seronegative. The specimen sequenced was PBMCs. This chain uses TRBV27 with TRBJ1-2; 7 nucleotides match TRBD1. The DNA for the CDR3 is TGTGCCAGCAGTTTGACAGGGATTAACTATGGCTACACCTTC. It is translated as CASSLTGINYGYTF.